This TCR beta chain is drawn from a study of PD-1 blockade in mismatch repair-deficient tumors (dated by TCRdb to the late 2010s). About the investigation overall: Between late 2013 and 2016, the trial enrolled approximately 91 consecutive patients with some twelve types of mismatch repair-deficient cancer, all of whom had received prior treatment and were progressing. Tumor-associated T cell clones in the peripheral blood of patients responding to PD-1 blockade were tracked using deep sequencing of TCR CDR3 regions. The research as a whole found: After pembrolizumab, tumor-resident clones, which were often undetectable in blood before treatment, expanded rapidly and then contracted, generally ahead of radiologic responses.

Receptor amplification or capture employed the immunoSEQ multiplex PCR assay. TCRdb took this table from immuneACCESS and kept in-frame rearrangements with V and J called. Such tables lack part of the clones; where checked against another copy, unresolved V genes explain under half of the gap, and the rest is unexplained. Counted in this sample were approximately 60,000 clones; about nine tenths of them appeared once. The top ten hold 14% of the sample. Concerning this clone itself: Which antigen it targets is not known. One end of the junction fails to match germline, which may point to a read error. Additional DNA sequences in this sample encode the identical CDR3.

For each enrolled patient, mismatch repair deficiency was established using either polymerase chain reaction or immunohistochemistry. TCR sequencing was carried out for a few patients who responded to pembrolizumab therapy. In the phase II trial, pembrolizumab PD-1 blockade was tested prospectively in advanced mismatch repair-deficient cancers, no matter which tissue of origin the cancers came from. Serial peripheral blood T cell samples were collected before and at multiple times after starting PD-1 blockade. Blood sampling time points were reported as weeks after the first dose of pembrolizumab. Reading the germline V gene (reference sequence) gives CDR1 LNHDA and CDR2 SQIVND. The CDR3 runs 13 residues from the cysteine to the phenylalanine. Only CDR3 DNA is held: 39 bases, read in frame from base 1.

The V and J genes are TRBV19 and TRBJ2-3, with the identity of the D gene unclear. The sequence came from an adult with mismatch repair-deficient cancer. The input for sequencing was peripheral blood, taken 52 weeks after starting pembrolizumab. The CDR3 amino acid sequence is: CASSIQSTDTQYF. The bases are TGTGCCAGCAGTATCCAGAGCACAGATACGCAGTATTTT.